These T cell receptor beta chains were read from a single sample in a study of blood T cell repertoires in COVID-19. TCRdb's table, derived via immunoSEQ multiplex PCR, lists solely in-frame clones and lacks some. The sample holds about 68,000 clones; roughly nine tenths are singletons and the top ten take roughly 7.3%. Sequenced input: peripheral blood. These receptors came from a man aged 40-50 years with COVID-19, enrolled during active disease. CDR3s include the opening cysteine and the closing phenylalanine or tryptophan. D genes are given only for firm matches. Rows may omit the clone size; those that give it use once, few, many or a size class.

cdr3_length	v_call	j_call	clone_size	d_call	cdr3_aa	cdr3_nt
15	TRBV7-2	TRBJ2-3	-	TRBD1	CASSPGTGSTDTQYF	TGTGCCAGCAGCCCCGGGACAGGGAGCACAGATACGCAGTATTTT
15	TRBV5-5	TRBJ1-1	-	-	CASSSPPGGTTEAFF	TGTGCCAGCAGCTCCCCCCCCGGGGGTACCACTGAAGCTTTCTTT
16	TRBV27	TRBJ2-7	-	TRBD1	CASTQRRDRGFNEQYF	TGTGCCAGCACCCAAAGGAGGGACAGGGGTTTCAACGAGCAGTACTTC
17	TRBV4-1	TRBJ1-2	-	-	CASSQVGGGGTGYGYTF	TGCGCCAGCAGCCAAGTCGGGGGCGGGGGCACGGGTTATGGCTACACCTTC
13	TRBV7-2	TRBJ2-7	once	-	CASSPRQVGEQYF	TGTGCCAGCAGCCCGAGACAGGTCGGCGAGCAGTACTTC
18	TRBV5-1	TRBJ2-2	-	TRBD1	CASSTNPPGQGETGELFF	TGCGCCAGCAGCACCAACCCCCCGGGACAGGGGGAAACCGGGGAGCTGTTTTTT
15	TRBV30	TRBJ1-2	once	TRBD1	CAWSKLSTGGYGYTF	TGTGCCTGGAGTAAATTATCGACAGGGGGCTATGGCTACACCTTC
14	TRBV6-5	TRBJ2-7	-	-	CASYSGYGDYEQYF	TGTGCCAGCTACTCGGGGTACGGAGACTACGAGCAGTACTTC
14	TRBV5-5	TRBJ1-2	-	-	CASSLVTQDKGYTF	TGTGCCAGCAGCTTGGTGACCCAGGACAAAGGCTACACCTTC
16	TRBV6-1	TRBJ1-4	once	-	CASSDDVPKRGAELFF	TGTGCCAGCAGTGATGATGTTCCCAAACGGGGGGCGGAACTGTTTTTT
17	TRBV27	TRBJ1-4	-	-	CASSLSGFGGTNEKLFF	TGTGCCAGCAGTTTATCGGGGTTCGGGGGAACTAATGAAAAACTGTTTTTT
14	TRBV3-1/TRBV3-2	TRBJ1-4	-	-	CASSREQGWEKLFF	TGTGCCAGCAGCCGAGAACAGGGTTGGGAAAAACTGTTTTTT
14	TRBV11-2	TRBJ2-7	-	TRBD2	CASRGLAGSYEQYF	TGTGCCAGCAGAGGACTAGCGGGCTCCTACGAGCAGTACTTC
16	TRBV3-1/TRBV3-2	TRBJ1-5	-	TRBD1	CASSQEGRGYDQPQHF	TGTGCCAGCAGCCAAGAAGGCAGGGGGTATGATCAGCCCCAGCATTTT
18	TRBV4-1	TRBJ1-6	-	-	CASSQGVRGLRDNSPLHF	TGCGCCAGCAGCCAAGGTGTTAGGGGGTTAAGGGATAATTCACCCCTCCACTTT
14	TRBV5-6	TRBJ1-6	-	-	CASSKQAVGSPLHF	TGTGCCAGCAGCAAACAGGCGGTGGGTTCACCCCTCCACTTT
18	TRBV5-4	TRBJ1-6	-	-	CASSLGLDSRVYNSPLHF	TGTGCCAGCAGCTTAGGGCTGGACAGTAGAGTCTATAATTCACCCCTCCACTTT
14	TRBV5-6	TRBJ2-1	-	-	CASSPLTGQYEQFF	TGTGCCAGCAGCCCCTTGACAGGTCAATATGAGCAGTTCTTC
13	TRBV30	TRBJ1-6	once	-	CAWSESLESPLHF	TGTGCCTGGAGTGAATCCCTAGAGTCACCCCTCCACTTT
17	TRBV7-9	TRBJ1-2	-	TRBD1	CASSTIGPGGQGYGYTF	TGTGCCAGCAGCACCATCGGGCCGGGGGGACAGGGGTATGGCTACACCTTC
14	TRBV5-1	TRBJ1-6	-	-	CASSLGRGNSPLHF	TGCGCCAGCAGCTTGGGAAGGGGAAATTCACCCCTCCACTTT
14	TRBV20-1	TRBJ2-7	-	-	CSGSGPGHPYEQYF	TGCAGTGGTAGTGGGCCGGGACACCCCTACGAGCAGTACTTC
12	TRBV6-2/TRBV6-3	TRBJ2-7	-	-	CASSRRQYEQYF	TGTGCCAGCAGTAGAAGACAGTACGAGCAGTACTTC
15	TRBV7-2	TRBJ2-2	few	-	CASSVNPLVTGELFF	TGTGCCAGCAGCGTCAATCCCTTAGTGACCGGGGAGCTGTTTTTT
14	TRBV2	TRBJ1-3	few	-	CASKAGHSGNTIYF	TGTGCCAGCAAAGCGGGACACTCTGGAAACACCATATATTTT
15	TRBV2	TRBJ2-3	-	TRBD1	CASSEARGRTDTQYF	TGTGCCAGCAGTGAGGCCAGGGGGCGTACAGATACGCAGTATTTT
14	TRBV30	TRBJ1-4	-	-	CAWTGEPTNEKLFF	TGTGCCTGGACCGGGGAACCAACTAATGAAAAACTGTTTTTT
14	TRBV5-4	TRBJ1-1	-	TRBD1	CASSRDRMNTEAFF	TGTGCCAGCAGCCGGGACAGGATGAACACTGAAGCTTTCTTT
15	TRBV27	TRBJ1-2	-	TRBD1	CASSLSVTGETGYTF	TGTGCCAGCAGTTTATCGGTGACAGGGGAGACTGGCTACACCTTC
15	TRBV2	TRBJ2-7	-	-	CASSEVYGGSYEQYF	TGTGCCAGCAGTGAGGTTTATGGGGGGTCCTACGAGCAGTACTTC
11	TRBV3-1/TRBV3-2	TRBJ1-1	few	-	CASRWGGAAFF	TGTGCCTCTCGTTGGGGGGGAGCAGCTTTCTTT
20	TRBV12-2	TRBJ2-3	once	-	CASRFLHRDFEPFSTDTQYF	TGTGCAAGTCGCTTCCTGCACCGGGACTTCGAACCCTTTAGCACAGATACGCAGTATTTT
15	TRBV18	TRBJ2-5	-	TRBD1	CASSPQQGAQETQYF	TGTGCCAGCTCACCACAACAGGGGGCCCAAGAGACCCAGTACTTC
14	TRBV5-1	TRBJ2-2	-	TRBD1	CASSLRQGTGELFF	TGCGCCAGCAGCTTGAGACAGGGGACCGGGGAGCTGTTTTTT
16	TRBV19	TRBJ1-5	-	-	CASSIGGAYSNQPQHF	TGTGCCAGTAGTATAGGGGGAGCATATAGCAATCAGCCCCAGCATTTT
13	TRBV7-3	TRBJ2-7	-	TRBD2	CASSAIAGEEQYF	TGTGCCAGCAGCGCAATAGCGGGGGAAGAGCAGTACTTC
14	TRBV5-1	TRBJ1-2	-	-	CASSSSRSNYGYTF	TGCGCCAGCAGCTCTTCCCGGAGTAACTATGGCTACACCTTC
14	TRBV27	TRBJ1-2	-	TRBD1	CASSTGQELYGYTF	TGTGCCAGCAGTACAGGACAGGAACTCTATGGCTACACCTTC
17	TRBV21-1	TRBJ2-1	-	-	CASSKARRGPGGNEQFF	TGTGCCAGCAGCAAAGCCCGCAGGGGGCCAGGTGGGAATGAGCAGTTCTTC
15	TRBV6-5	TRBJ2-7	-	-	CASSNPRVSTREQYF	TGTGCCAGCAGTAACCCGAGAGTCAGTACGAGGGAGCAGTACTTC
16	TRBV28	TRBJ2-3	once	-	CASRIGGGSGTDTQYF	TGTGCCAGCCGAATTGGGGGGGGCTCGGGCACAGATACGCAGTATTTT
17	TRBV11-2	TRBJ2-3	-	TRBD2	CASSLVSSSGGTDTQYF	TGTGCCAGCAGCTTAGTTTCATCTAGCGGGGGCACAGATACGCAGTATTTT
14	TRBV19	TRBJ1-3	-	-	CASELTVGGNTIYF	TGTGCCAGTGAACTGACAGTTGGTGGAAACACCATATATTTT
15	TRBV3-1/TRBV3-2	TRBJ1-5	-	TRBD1	CASSQDSTGMQPQHF	TGTGCCAGCAGCCAAGATTCGACAGGGATGCAGCCCCAGCATTTT
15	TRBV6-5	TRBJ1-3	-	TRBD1	CASSYSTGQGETIYF	TGTGCCAGCAGTTACTCCACCGGACAGGGGGAGACCATATATTTT
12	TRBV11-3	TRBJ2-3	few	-	CASSSGTDTQYF	TGTGCCAGCAGTAGCGGCACAGATACGCAGTATTTT
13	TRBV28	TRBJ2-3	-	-	CASSSLVADTQYF	TGTGCCAGCAGTTCACTGGTGGCAGATACGCAGTATTTT
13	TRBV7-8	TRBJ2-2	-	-	CASSLIAPGELFF	TGTGCCAGCAGCTTAATAGCGCCCGGGGAGCTGTTTTTT